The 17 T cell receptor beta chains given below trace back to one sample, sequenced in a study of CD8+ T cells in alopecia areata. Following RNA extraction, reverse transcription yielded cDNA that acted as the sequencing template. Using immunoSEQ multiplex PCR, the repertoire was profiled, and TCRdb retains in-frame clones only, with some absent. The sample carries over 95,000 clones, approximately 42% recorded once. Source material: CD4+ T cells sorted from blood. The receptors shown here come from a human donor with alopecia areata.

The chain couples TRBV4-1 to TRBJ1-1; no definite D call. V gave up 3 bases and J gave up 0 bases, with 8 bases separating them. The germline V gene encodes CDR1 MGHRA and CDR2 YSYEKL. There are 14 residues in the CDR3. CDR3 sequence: CASSQVTLNTEAFF. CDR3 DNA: TGCGCCAGCAGCCAGGTAACCTTGAACACTGAAGCTTTCTTT.

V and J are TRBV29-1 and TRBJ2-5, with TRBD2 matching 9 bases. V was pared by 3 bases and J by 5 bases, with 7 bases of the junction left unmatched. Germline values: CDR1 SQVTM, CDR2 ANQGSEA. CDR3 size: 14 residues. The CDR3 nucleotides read TGCAGCGTTGATGTTAGCGGGAGCAAGGAGACCCAGTACTTC. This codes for CSVDVSGSKETQYF.

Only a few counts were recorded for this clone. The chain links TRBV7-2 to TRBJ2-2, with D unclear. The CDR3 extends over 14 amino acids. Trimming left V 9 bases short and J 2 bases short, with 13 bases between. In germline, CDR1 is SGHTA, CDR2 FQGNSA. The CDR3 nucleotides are TGTGCCAGAAATGAACGCGTAAACACCGGGGAGCTGTTTTTT. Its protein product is CARNERVNTGELFF. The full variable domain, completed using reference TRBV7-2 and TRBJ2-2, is GAGVSQSPSNKVTEKGKDVELRCDPISGHTALYWYRQSLGQGLEFLIYFQGNSAPDKSGLPSDRFSAERTGGSVSTLTIQRTQQEDSAVYLCARNERVNTGELFFGEGSRLTVL.

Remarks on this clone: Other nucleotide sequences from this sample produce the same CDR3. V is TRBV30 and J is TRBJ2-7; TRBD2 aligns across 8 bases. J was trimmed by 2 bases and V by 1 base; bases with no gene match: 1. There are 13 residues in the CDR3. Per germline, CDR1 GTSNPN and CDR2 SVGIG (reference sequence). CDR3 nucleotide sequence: TGTGCCTGGAGTGGGCGGGGGGCCTACGAGCAGTACTTC. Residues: CAWSGRGAYEQYF.

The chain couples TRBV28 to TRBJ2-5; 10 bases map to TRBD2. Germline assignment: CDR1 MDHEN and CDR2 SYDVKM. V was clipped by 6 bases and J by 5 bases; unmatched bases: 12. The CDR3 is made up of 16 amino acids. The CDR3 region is CASRPTSGAPRETQYF. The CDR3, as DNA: TGTGCCAGCAGGCCAACTAGCGGGGCGCCTCGGGAGACCCAGTACTTC. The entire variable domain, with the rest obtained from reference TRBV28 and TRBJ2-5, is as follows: DVKVTQSSRYLVKRTGEKVFLECVQDMDHENMFWYRQDPGLGLRLIYFSYDVKMKEKGDIPEGYSVSREKKERFSLILESASTNQTSMYLCASRPTSGAPRETQYFGPGTRLLVL.

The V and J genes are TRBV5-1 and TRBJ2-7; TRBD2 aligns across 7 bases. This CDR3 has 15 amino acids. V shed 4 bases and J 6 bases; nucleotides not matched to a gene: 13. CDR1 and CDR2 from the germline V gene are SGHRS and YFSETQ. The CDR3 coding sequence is TGCGCCAGCAGCCAGTCTCGGGGGAGGGAGTCCGAGCAGTACTTC. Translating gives CASSQSRGRESEQYF.

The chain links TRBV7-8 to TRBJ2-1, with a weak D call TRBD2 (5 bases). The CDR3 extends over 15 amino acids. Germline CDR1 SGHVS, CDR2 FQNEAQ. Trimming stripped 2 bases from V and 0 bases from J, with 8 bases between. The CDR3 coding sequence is TGTGCCAGCAGCTTACCCACTAGCTCCTACAATGAGCAGTTCTTC. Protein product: CASSLPTSSYNEQFF.

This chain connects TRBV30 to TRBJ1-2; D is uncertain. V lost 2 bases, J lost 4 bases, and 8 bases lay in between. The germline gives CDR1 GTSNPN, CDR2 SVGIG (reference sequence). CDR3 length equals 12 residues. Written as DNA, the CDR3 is TGTGCCTGGAGTTCTGTTCCCTATGGCTACACCTTC. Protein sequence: CAWSSVPYGYTF.

CDR3 in DNA: TGTGCCAGCAGACGCACGGACGGTCCAAATTCACCCCTCCACTTT. It codes for CASRRTDGPNSPLHF. V and J are TRBV2 and TRBJ1-6; no reliable D call. V lost 6 bases to trimming and J lost 7 bases, with 16 bases between them. The CDR3 extends over 15 amino acids. Per germline, CDR1 SNHLY and CDR2 FYNNEI.

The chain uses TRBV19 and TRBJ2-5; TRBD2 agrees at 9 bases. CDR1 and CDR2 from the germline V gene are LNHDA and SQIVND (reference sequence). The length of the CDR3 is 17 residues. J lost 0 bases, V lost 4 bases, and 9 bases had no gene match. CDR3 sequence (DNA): TGTGCCAGTAGTAGTTTCTGGAGCGGGAGGTACCAAGAGACCCAGTACTTC. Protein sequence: CASSSFWSGRYQETQYF.

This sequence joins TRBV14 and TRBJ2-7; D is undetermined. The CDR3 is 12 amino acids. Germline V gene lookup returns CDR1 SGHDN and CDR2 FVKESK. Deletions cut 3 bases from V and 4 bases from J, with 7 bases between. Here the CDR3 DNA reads TGTGCCAGCAGCCAGACTCAGTACGAGCAGTACTTC. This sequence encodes CASSQTQYEQYF.

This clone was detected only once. This CDR3 reads CASRNLRQGGSEQYF. The CDR3 nucleotides read TGTGCCAGCAGAAACCTTCGACAGGGGGGGTCCGAGCAGTACTTC. The V call is TRBV2, the J call TRBJ2-7, with 9 nucleotides matching TRBD1. The V segment lost 6 bases and the J segment 6 bases; nucleotides outside the gene matches: 12. Germline V lookup: CDR1 SNHLY, CDR2 FYNNEI. CDR3 length equals 15 residues. Full variable domain (missing parts from reference TRBV2 and TRBJ2-7): EPEVTQTPSHQVTQMGQEVILRCVPISNHLYFYWYRQILGQKVEFLVSFYNNEISEKSEIFDDQFSVERPDGSNFTLKIRSTKLEDSAMYFCASRNLRQGGSEQYFGPGTRLTVT.

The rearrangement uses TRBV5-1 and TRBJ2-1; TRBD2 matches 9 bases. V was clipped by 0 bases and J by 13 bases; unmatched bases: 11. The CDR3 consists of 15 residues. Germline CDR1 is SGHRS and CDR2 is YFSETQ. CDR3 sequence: CASSLDLAGTVSQFF. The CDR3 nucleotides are TGCGCCAGCAGCTTGGACCTAGCGGGGACCGTTTCCCAGTTCTTC. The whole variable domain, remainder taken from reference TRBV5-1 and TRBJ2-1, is KAGVTQTPRYLIKTRGQQVTLSCSPISGHRSVSWYQQTPGQGLQFLFEYFSETQRNKGNFPGRFSGRQFSNSRSEMNVSTLELGDSALYLCASSLDLAGTVSQFFGPGTRLTVL.

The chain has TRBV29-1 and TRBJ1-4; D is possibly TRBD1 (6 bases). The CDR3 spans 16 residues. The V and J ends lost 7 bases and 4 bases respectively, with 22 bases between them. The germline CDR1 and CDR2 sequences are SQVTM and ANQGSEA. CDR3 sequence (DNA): TGCAGCGCACGCCGGGGGGGGCTTCGTGGTAATGAAAAACTGTTTTTT. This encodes CSARRGGLRGNEKLFF.

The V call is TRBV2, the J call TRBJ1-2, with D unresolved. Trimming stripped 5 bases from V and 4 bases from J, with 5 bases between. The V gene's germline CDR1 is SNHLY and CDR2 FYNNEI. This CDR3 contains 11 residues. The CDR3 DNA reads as TGTGCCAGCAGTCGGGGCTATGGCTACACCTTC. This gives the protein CASSRGYGYTF.

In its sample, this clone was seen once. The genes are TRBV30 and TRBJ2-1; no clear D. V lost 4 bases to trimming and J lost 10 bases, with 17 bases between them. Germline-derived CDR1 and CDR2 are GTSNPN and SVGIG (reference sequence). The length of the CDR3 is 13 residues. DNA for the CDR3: TGTGCCTGGACCTCAACCCCGGTGGGAGAGCAGTTCTTC. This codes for CAWTSTPVGEQFF. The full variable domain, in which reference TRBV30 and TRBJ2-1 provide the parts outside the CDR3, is SQTIHQWPATLVQPVGSPLSLECTVEGTSNPNLYWYRQAAGRGLQLLFYSVGIGQISSEVPQNLSASRPQDRQFILSSKKLLLSDSGFYLCAWTSTPVGEQFFGPGTRLTVL.

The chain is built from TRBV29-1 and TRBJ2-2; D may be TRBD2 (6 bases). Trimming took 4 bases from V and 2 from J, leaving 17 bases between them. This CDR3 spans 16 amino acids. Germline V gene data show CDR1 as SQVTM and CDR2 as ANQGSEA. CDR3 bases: TGCAGCGTTGCTGGGATCCAGCGGGTAAACACCGGGGAGCTGTTTTTT. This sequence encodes CSVAGIQRVNTGELFF.